These 8 T cell receptor beta chains originate from one sample sequenced in a study of blood T cell repertoires in COVID-19. Clones were read by immunoSEQ multiplex PCR, and TCRdb kept only the in-frame ones, dropping some. The sample shows roughly 350,000 clones, around nine tenths of them seen only once. Sequencing input: peripheral blood. These receptors were taken from a woman in her 50s with active or convalescent COVID-19.

CDR3 sequence: CASAPTSSYEQFF. DNA of the CDR3: TGTGCTAGTGCCCCGACTAGTAGCTATGAGCAGTTCTTC. This chain connects TRBV12-5 to TRBJ2-1; D is perhaps TRBD2 (6 bases). This CDR3 contains 13 residues. Germline values: CDR1 LGHNT, CDR2 FRNRAP. Trimming stripped 7 bases from V and 8 bases from J, with 15 bases between.

The chain employs TRBV10-2 and TRBJ1-1; tentative D call: TRBD1 (5 bases). The germline gives CDR1 WSHSY, CDR2 SAAADI. The CDR3 consists of 14 residues. Trimming took 8 bases from V and 5 from J, leaving 18 bases between them. For the CDR3, the DNA is TGCGCCAGCCTTGCAGGGCCTGAGGAAACTGAAGCTTTCTTT. Its protein product is CASLAGPEETEAFF.

The genes are TRBV7-9 and TRBJ2-2; possibly TRBD1 for D (6 bases). V was pared by 3 bases and J by 1 base, with 12 bases between. Germline loops: CDR1 SEHNR, CDR2 FQNEAQ (reference sequence). There are 16 residues in the CDR3. CDR3: CASSFAGQQNTGELFF. The CDR3 DNA follows: TGTGCCAGCAGCTTCGCTGGACAGCAGAACACCGGGGAGCTGTTTTTT.

V usage is TRBV6-5 and J usage is TRBJ1-2; tentative D call: TRBD1 (6 bases). Germline V gene lookup returns CDR1 MNHEY and CDR2 SVGAGI. This CDR3 contains 13 residues. The germline V and J ends were trimmed by 5 bases and 4 bases, with 11 bases remaining between them. In DNA, the CDR3 is TGTGCCAGCAGTCTTCAGGGGACCTATGGCTACACCTTC. Its translation: CASSLQGTYGYTF.

The chain is built from TRBV5-1 and TRBJ2-3; D not certain. The CDR3 length is 13 residues. V was pared by 4 bases and J by 6 bases, with 12 bases between. Germline assignment: CDR1 SGHRS and CDR2 YFSETQ. The CDR3, as DNA: TGCGCCAGCAGCGAAGGTGGCGGTGATACGCAGTATTTT. Translation gives CASSEGGGDTQYF. Together with reference TRBV5-1 and TRBJ2-3, the CDR3 gives the full variable domain: KAGVTQTPRYLIKTRGQQVTLSCSPISGHRSVSWYQQTPGQGLQFLFEYFSETQRNKGNFPGRFSGRQFSNSRSEMNVSTLELGDSALYLCASSEGGGDTQYFGPGTRLTVL.

V gene TRBV6-5 combines with J gene TRBJ1-1; 7 bases are a match to TRBD1. V gave up 10 bases and J gave up 0 bases; unmatched junction bases: 5. This CDR3 is 13 amino acids long. CDR1 is MNHEY and CDR2 is SVGAGI in the germline V gene. The CDR3 nucleotides read TGTGCCACAGGGGGGAGATTGAACACTGAAGCTTTCTTT. As protein: CATGGRLNTEAFF.

The V gene is TRBV18, the J gene TRBJ1-1, with 8 bases that match TRBD1. The CDR3 is made up of 13 amino acids. The germline CDR1 and CDR2 sequences are KGHSH and LQKENI. V lost 8 bases to trimming and J lost 4 bases; unmatched junction nucleotides: 6. CDR3 loop: CASGQGPGTEAFF. As DNA, the CDR3 is TGTGCCAGCGGACAGGGTCCGGGCACTGAAGCTTTCTTT.

The chain links TRBV6-5 to TRBJ1-5; D may be TRBD1 (6 bases). The germline V gene encodes CDR1 MNHEY and CDR2 SVGAGI. Trimming stripped 10 bases from V and 4 bases from J, with 17 bases between. This CDR3 spans 14 amino acids. The CDR3 nucleotides read TGTGCCACCGGAAGGGGGGGCGATAATCAGCCCCAGCATTTT. Its translation is CATGRGGDNQPQHF.